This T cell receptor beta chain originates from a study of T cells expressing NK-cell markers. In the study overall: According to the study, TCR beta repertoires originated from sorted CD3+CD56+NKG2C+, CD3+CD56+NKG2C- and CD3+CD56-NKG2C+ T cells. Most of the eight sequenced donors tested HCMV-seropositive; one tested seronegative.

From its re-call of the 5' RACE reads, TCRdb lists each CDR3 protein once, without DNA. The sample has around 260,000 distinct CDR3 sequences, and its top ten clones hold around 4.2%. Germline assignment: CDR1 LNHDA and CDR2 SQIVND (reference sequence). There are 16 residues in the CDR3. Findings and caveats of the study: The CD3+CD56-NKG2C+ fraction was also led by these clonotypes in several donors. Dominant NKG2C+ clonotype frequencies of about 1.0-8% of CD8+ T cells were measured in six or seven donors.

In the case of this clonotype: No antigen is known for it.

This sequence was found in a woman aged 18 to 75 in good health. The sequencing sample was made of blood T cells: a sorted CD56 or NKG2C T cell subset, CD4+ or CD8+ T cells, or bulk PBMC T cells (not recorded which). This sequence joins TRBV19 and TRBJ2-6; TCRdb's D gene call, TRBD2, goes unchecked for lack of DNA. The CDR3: CATSRPHRSGANVLTF.